This TCR beta chain was recovered during a study of blood T cell repertoires in COVID-19. The overall study: From the United States, Italy and Spain came samples of acute and convalescent COVID-19. T cells, B-cell-depleted T cells, or PBMCs provided the cDNA or gDNA that served as material.

Under the authors' procedure: Reference gene primer amplification in the assay estimated nucleated cell counts. TCRdb's table, derived via immunoSEQ multiplex PCR, lists solely in-frame clones and lacks some. Clonal size and the V and J genes are those of that table, whereas D and trimming came from the DNA. The sample has over 200,000 clones, 88% seen once. The clonotype originates from a woman aged 55 to 70 with acute or convalescent COVID-19. The sequenced sample consisted of peripheral blood.

The CDR3 bases are TGCGCCAGCAGCCCCATACACCCGCCAGGACAGGGTGGCTACGAGCAGTACTTC. Translating it yields CASSPIHPPGQGGYEQYF. The chain is built from TRBV4-1 and TRBJ2-7; 8 nucleotides match TRBD1. The germline V gene encodes CDR1 MGHRA and CDR2 YSYEKL. V lost 4 bases and J lost 3; bases outside the gene matches: 17. The CDR3 covers 18 residues.